This entry lists 14 T cell receptor beta chains sequenced from one sample in a study of blood T cell repertoires in COVID-19. The repertoire was sequenced with immunoSEQ multiplex PCR; TCRdb's copy has only in-frame clones and lacks some. Of 360,000 or so clones listed, 90% are singletons. Sample: peripheral blood. The receptors here all came from a man aged 18 to 30 with active or convalescent COVID-19.

CDR3 in DNA: TGTGCCAGCAGCCCCGGGACAGGGGACGGAAACACCATATATTTT. Translation gives CASSPGTGDGNTIYF. The rearrangement joins TRBV5-6 to TRBJ1-3, with 10 bases fitting TRBD1. CDR3 length equals 15 residues. CDR1 SGHDT and CDR2 YYEEEE come from the germline V gene. V shed 4 bases and J 4 bases; nucleotides not matched to a gene: 5.

The rearrangement links TRBV4-1 to TRBJ2-3, with a weak D call TRBD2 (7 bases). The V and J ends lost 2 bases and 2 bases respectively, with 17 bases between them. The CDR3 is made up of 17 amino acids. Germline V gives CDR1 MGHRA, CDR2 YSYEKL. The CDR3 DNA follows: TGCGCCAGCAGCCAACAGGGAGGGGGTTCGCCCACAGATACGCAGTATTTT. It yields the protein CASSQQGGGSPTDTQYF.

The chain couples TRBV28 to TRBJ1-5, with no clear D. Per the germline V gene, CDR1 is MDHEN and CDR2 is SYDVKM. CDR3 length: 15 residues. V was pared by 5 bases and J by 2 bases, with 13 bases between. The CDR3 DNA is TGTGCCAGCAGTCCCGCCCCGGTGGGCAATCAGCCCCAGCATTTT. Its translation: CASSPAPVGNQPQHF.

This chain uses TRBV6-5 with TRBJ1-5; possible D gene TRBD1, 6 bases. Germline V gene data show CDR1 as MNHEY and CDR2 as SVGAGI. CDR3 length equals 15 residues. V gave up 5 bases and J gave up 7 bases, with 18 bases separating them. CDR3 DNA: TGTGCCAGCAGTCAGGGGTCCCTTGTCGGACAGCCCCAGCATTTT. Residues: CASSQGSLVGQPQHF.

The gene calls are TRBV5-1 and TRBJ2-1; TRBD2 might be the D (5 bases). Germline V gene lookup returns CDR1 SGHRS and CDR2 YFSETQ. The CDR3 is 16 amino acids. Trimming pared 0 bases from V and 5 bases from J, leaving 15 bases between. The CDR3 sequence: CASSLAGVGFNNEQFF. CDR3 DNA: TGCGCCAGCAGCTTGGCCGGGGTGGGTTTTAACAATGAGCAGTTCTTC.

The chain is built from TRBV24-1 and TRBJ1-6; D call uncertain. CDR3 size: 14 residues. From germline, CDR1 is KGHDR and CDR2 SFDVKD. V lost 7 bases to trimming and J lost 5 bases, with 11 bases between them. The CDR3 sequence: CATSSRGHNSPLHF. In DNA form, the CDR3 reads TGTGCCACCAGCTCCCGTGGGCATAATTCACCCCTCCACTTT.

The chain couples TRBV4-3 to TRBJ2-5, with 9 bases aligning to TRBD1. CDR1 and CDR2 from the germline V gene are LGHNA and YSLEER. This CDR3 has 14 amino acids. Unmatched junction bases numbered 3, after V lost 5 bases and J lost 2 bases. CDR3 sequence reads: CASSRDRAQETQYF. CDR3 nucleotide sequence: TGCGCCAGCAGCAGGGACAGGGCTCAAGAGACCCAGTACTTC.

The chain employs TRBV6-4 and TRBJ2-3, with TRBD2 as a possible D gene (6 bases). The CDR3 is 16 amino acids. In germline, CDR1 is MRHNA, CDR2 SNTAGT. V lost 4 bases to trimming and J lost 4 bases, with 18 bases between them. CDR3 region: CASSAGRELGADTQYF. CDR3 DNA: TGTGCCAGCAGTGCCGGGCGGGAACTGGGCGCAGATACGCAGTATTTT.

The chain has TRBV11-2 and TRBJ2-1; no firm D call. The CDR3 has 12 amino acids. Germline V lookup: CDR1 SGHAT, CDR2 FQNNGV. Trimming stripped 6 bases from V and 8 bases from J, with 11 bases between. The CDR3 DNA is TGTGCCAGCAGTTTCGACCTAGATGAGCAGTTCTTC. Encoded protein: CASSFDLDEQFF.

The chain employs TRBV6-5 and TRBJ2-1; weak D call: TRBD1 (8 bases). The CDR3 contains 16 residues. Trimming pared 1 base from V and 4 bases from J, leaving 14 bases between. The germline V gene has CDR1 MNHEY and CDR2 SVGAGI. The CDR3: CASSYFTGGGYNEQFF. The CDR3 DNA follows: TGTGCCAGCAGTTACTTTACAGGGGGAGGGTACAATGAGCAGTTCTTC.

The genes are TRBV6-2 or TRBV6-3 and TRBJ2-1, with 7 positions matching TRBD2. The CDR3 is 16 residues long. V trimming: 2 bases; J trimming: 5 bases; junction bases outside the gene matches: 9. CDR1 is MNHEY, CDR2 SVGEGT, per germline. CDR3 in amino acids: CASSYVRDYYDNEQFF. CDR3 nucleotide sequence: TGTGCCAGCAGTTACGTACGGGACTACTACGACAATGAGCAGTTCTTC.

The chain employs TRBV7-9 and TRBJ1-3; D is unclear. CDR1 is SEHNR and CDR2 is FQNEAQ in the germline V gene (reference sequence). The V end was cut by 7 bases, the J end by 1 base, with 8 bases between. The CDR3 totals 13 residues. The CDR3 reads CASTPGSGNTIYF. CDR3 DNA sequence: TGTGCCAGCACCCCGGGGTCTGGAAACACCATATATTTT.

As to this clone: The same CDR3 can be traced to other DNA sequences in this sample. J is TRBJ1-2 and V is TRBV19, with D possibly TRBD1 on 6 matching bases. V was pared by 5 bases and J by 2 bases, with 9 bases between. The CDR3 loop spans 13 amino acids. Germline V gene data show CDR1 as LNHDA and CDR2 as SQIVND (reference sequence). The CDR3, as DNA: TGTGCCAGTAGTCCACAGGGAAACTATGGCTACACCTTC. This sequence encodes CASSPQGNYGYTF.

This rearrangement joins TRBV7-9 to TRBJ1-1; tentative D call: TRBD1 (5 bases). The germline CDR1 and CDR2 sequences are SEHNR and FQNEAQ (reference sequence). V was clipped by 5 bases and J by 1 base, with 11 bases between them. The CDR3 loop spans 14 amino acids. CDR3 protein: CASSPTASNTEAFF. CDR3 DNA sequence: TGTGCCAGCAGCCCGACAGCTTCGAACACTGAAGCTTTCTTT.